This T cell receptor beta chain was identified during a study of blood T cell repertoires in COVID-19. Libraries were prepared by immunoSEQ multiplex PCR; TCRdb keeps only in-frame clonotypes and omits some of them. Of around 200,000 clones listed, approximately 89% are singletons. The CDR3 contains 15 residues. Germline V gene lookup returns CDR1 ENHRY and CDR2 SYGVKD. V was cut by 8 bases and J by 1 base, with 17 bases left in between. The sequence came from a man in his 70s with acute or convalescent COVID-19. The chain has TRBV10-3 and TRBJ2-5; maybe TRBD2 (7 bases). Sequencing used peripheral blood. The DNA for the CDR3 is TGTGCCATCGGCCCGGGGGGACAAGTCCAAGAGACCCAGTACTTC. Translation: CAIGPGGQVQETQYF.